This TCR beta chain was observed in a study of blood T cells in healthy people across ages. Every donor gave approximately 10 milliliters of peripheral blood. Remarks on this clonotype: As yet, its antigen is unknown.

The study, taken as a whole, reports: Researchers said unsorted PBMCs prevented a conclusive naive versus antigen-experienced comparison. It was not known whether donors were CMV positive (a possible confounder of expanded clonotype changes). The study found more naive CD4+ cells and higher diversity in long-lived than aged donors.

The authors ran a second PCR of about 7 to 11 cycles using a sample-barcoded 5' primer and a J-beta primer mix. TCRdb ran MiXCR on the 5' RACE reads and lists one entry per CDR3 protein. The sample yields 1.5 million or so distinct CDR3 sequences, roughly 40% seen once. Trimming shortened V by 1 base and J by 2 bases, and 17 bases separated the two germline ends. The CDR3 contains 17 residues. Germline V gene sequence: CDR1 SGHTA, CDR2 FQGTGA. Sequenced material: blood. The TCR comes from a woman aged 18-35 years in good health. The rearrangement links TRBV7-3 to TRBJ1-2; D remains ambiguous. CDR3 sequence reads: CASSLRGTPAQNYGYTF. The DNA for the CDR3 is TGTGCCAGCAGCTTAAGAGGAACCCCGGCACAGAACTATGGCTACACCTTC.